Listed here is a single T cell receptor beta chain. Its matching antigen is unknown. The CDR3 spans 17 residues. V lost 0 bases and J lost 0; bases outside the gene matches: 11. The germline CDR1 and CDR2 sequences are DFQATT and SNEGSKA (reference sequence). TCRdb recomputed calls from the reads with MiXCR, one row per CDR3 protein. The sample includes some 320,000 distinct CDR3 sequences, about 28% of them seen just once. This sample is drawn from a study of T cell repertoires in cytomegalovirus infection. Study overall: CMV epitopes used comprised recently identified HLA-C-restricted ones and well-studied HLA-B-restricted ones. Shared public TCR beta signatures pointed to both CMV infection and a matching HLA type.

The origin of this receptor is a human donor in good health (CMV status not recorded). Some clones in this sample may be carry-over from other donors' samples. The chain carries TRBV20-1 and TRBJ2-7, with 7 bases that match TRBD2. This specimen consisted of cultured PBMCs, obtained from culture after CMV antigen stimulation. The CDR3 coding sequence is TGCAGTGCTAGAGATCTCTCTAGCGGTCAGAGCTCCTACGAGCAGTACTTC. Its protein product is CSARDLSSGQSSYEQYF.